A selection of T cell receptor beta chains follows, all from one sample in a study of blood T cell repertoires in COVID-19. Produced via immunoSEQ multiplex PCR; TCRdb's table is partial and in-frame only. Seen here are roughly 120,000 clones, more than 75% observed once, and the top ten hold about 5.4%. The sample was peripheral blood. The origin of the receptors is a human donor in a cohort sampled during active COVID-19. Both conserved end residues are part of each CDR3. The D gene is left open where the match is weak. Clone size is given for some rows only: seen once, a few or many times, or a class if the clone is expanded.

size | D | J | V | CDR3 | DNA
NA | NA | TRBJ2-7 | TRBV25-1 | CASSRPRGSFYEQYF | TGTGCCAGCAGTCGGCCCCGGGGAAGCTTCTACGAGCAGTACTTC
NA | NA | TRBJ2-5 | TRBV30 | CAWRFGRTQYF | TGTGCCTGGAGATTTGGGAGGACCCAGTACTTC
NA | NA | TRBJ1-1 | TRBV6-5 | CASRYNPVLAGTEAFF | TGTGCCAGCAGATACAACCCGGTATTAGCTGGCACTGAAGCTTTCTTT
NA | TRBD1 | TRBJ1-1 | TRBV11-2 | CASSPDRDAMNTEAFF | TGTGCCAGCAGCCCTGACAGGGACGCGATGAACACTGAAGCTTTCTTT
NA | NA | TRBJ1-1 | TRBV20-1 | CSAESRQEAFF | TGCAGTGCGGAAAGTAGACAGGAAGCTTTCTTT
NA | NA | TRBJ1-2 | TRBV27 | CASSGGGEGYTF | TGTGCCAGCAGTGGGGGGGGCGAAGGCTACACCTTC
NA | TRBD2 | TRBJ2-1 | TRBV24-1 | CATGTSGGNNEQFF | TGTGCCACGGGGACTAGCGGGGGCAACAATGAGCAGTTCTTC
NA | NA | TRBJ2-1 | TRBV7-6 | CASSTRGGGAYNEQFF | TGTGCCAGCAGCACAAGAGGGGGGGGCGCCTACAATGAGCAGTTCTTC
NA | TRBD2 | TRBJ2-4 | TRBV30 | CAWTGRGNIQYF | TGTGCCTGGACAGGGAGGGGAAACATTCAGTACTTC
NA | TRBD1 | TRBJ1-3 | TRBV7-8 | CASSPGQGAPYGNTIYF | TGTGCCAGCAGCCCGGGACAGGGGGCTCCGTATGGAAACACCATATATTTT
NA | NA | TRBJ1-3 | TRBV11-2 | CASSSGQKVRGNTIYF | TGTGCCAGCAGCTCGGGACAAAAAGTGAGGGGAAACACCATATATTTT
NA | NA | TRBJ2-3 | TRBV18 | CASSRGQTTDTDTQYF | TGTGCCAGCTCTCGAGGACAGACCACTGACACAGATACGCAGTATTTT
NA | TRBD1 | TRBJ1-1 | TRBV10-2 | CASSVDRGHGGTEAFF | TGCGCCAGCAGTGTGGACAGGGGGCATGGAGGAACTGAAGCTTTCTTT
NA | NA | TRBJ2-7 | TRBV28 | CASRQGYEQYF | TGTGCCAGCAGGCAGGGCTACGAGCAGTACTTC
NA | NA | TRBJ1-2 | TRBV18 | CASTSNGQLTNYGYTF | TGTGCCAGCACCTCGAATGGACAGTTGACTAACTATGGCTACACCTTC
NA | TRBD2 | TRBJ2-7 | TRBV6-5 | CASRGLAGPEQYF | TGTGCCAGCAGGGGACTAGCGGGACCCGAGCAGTACTTC
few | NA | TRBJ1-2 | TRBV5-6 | CASSLRVSNYGYTF | TGTGCCAGCAGCTTGCGGGTTTCTAACTATGGCTACACCTTC
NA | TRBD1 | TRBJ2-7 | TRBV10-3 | CAISEGGQGNAYEQYF | TGTGCCATCAGTGAAGGGGGACAGGGTAATGCCTACGAGCAGTACTTC
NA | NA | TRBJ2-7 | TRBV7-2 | CASSPGYEQYF | TGTGCCAGCAGCCCAGGCTACGAGCAGTACTTC
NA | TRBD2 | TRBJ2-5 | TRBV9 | CASSVGTLAGRETQYF | TGTGCCAGCAGCGTCGGAACACTAGCGGGAAGGGAGACCCAGTACTTC
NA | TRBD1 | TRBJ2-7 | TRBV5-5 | CASSLFGTGESYEQYF | TGTGCCAGCAGCTTGTTTGGGACAGGGGAATCCTACGAGCAGTACTTC
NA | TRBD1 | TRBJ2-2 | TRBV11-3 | CASSKGQGDTGELFF | TGTGCCAGCAGTAAGGGACAGGGGGACACCGGGGAGCTGTTTTTT
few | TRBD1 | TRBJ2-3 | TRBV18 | CASSRTGTGGTDTQYF | TGTGCCAGCTCACGGACCGGGACAGGCGGAACAGATACGCAGTATTTT
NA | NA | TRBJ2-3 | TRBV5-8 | CASSIQIGTDTQYF | TGTGCCAGCAGCATACAGATAGGAACAGATACGCAGTATTTT
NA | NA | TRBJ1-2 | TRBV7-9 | CASSFHAGNGYTF | TGTGCCAGCAGCTTTCACGCAGGGAATGGCTACACCTTC
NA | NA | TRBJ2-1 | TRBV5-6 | CASSFLTENYNEQFF | TGTGCCAGCAGCTTTCTGACGGAGAACTACAATGAGCAGTTCTTC
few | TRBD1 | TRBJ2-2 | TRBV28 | CGSRGYTGELFF | TGTGGCTCCAGGGGGTACACCGGGGAGCTGTTTTTT
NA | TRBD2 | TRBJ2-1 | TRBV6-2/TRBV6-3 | CASSLSGSPSYNEQFF | TGTGCCAGCAGCCTTAGCGGGAGCCCCTCCTACAATGAGCAGTTCTTC
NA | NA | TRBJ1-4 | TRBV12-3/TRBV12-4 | CASRRGMSEKLFF | TGTGCCAGCAGAAGGGGTATGAGTGAAAAACTGTTTTTT
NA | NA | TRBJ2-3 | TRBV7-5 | CARSLVRTNLTDTQYF | TGTGCCAGAAGCTTAGTGAGGACAAACCTCACAGATACGCAGTATTTT
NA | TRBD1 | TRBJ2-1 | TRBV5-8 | CASSPLQGRGNNEQFF | TGTGCCAGCAGTCCATTACAGGGGCGAGGTAACAATGAGCAGTTCTTC
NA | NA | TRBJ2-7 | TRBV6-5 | CASSYGAGPYEQYF | TGTGCCAGCAGTTACGGGGCAGGGCCTTACGAGCAGTACTTC
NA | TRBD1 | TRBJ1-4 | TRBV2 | CASRLRQGDEKLFF | TGTGCCAGCCGCCTTAGACAGGGCGATGAAAAACTGTTTTTT
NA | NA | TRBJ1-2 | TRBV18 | CASSPRRDGVNYGYTF | TGTGCCAGCTCACCACGGAGAGACGGAGTTAACTATGGCTACACCTTC
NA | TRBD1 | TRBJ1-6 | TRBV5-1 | CASSQDRDSPLHF | TGCGCCAGCAGCCAGGACAGGGATTCACCCCTCCACTTT
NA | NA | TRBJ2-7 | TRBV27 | CASSFERLGIYEQYF | TGTGCCAGCAGTTTCGAGCGGTTAGGGATCTACGAGCAGTACTTC